Listed below are T cell receptor beta chains from one sample, sequenced in a study of T cell changes during pregnancy in multiple sclerosis. TCRdb's copy holds only in-frame clones and misses some; the assay was immunoSEQ multiplex PCR. Altogether approximately 100,000 clones are present, about 92% being singletons, with the ten largest covering about 2.5%. The sample in question was peripheral blood, obtained after pregnancy. These receptors were collected from a female donor in good health, enrolled as a control in a pregnancy study. The CDR3 runs from the conserved cysteine through the conserved F or W. D genes are given only for firm matches. Only part of the rows carry a size: once, few, many, or a class if the clone is expanded.

len: 17
abundance: once
v_gene: TRBV9
j_gene: TRBJ2-7
d_gene: NA
CDR3aa: CASSVGVGGGTSYEQYF
CDR3nt: TGTGCCAGCAGCGTAGGAGTTGGAGGCGGGACCTCCTACGAGCAGTACTTC

len: 13
abundance: once
v_gene: TRBV29-1
j_gene: TRBJ1-1
d_gene: TRBD1
CDR3aa: CSPIRGLNTEAFF
CDR3nt: TGCAGCCCGATCAGGGGGCTGAACACTGAAGCTTTCTTT

len: 11
abundance: NA
v_gene: TRBV28
j_gene: TRBJ2-1
d_gene: NA
CDR3aa: CASSFSNEQFF
CDR3nt: TGTGCCAGCAGTTTTAGTAATGAGCAGTTCTTC

len: 14
abundance: NA
v_gene: TRBV19
j_gene: TRBJ2-7
d_gene: TRBD1
CDR3aa: CASSHYGQAYEQYF
CDR3nt: TGTGCCAGTAGTCACTACGGACAGGCCTACGAGCAGTACTTC

len: 15
abundance: NA
v_gene: TRBV11-2
j_gene: TRBJ2-2
d_gene: TRBD2
CDR3aa: CASSFGLGDTGELFF
CDR3nt: TGTGCCAGCAGCTTTGGACTAGGAGACACCGGGGAGCTGTTTTTT

len: 16
abundance: NA
v_gene: TRBV6-6
j_gene: TRBJ2-1
d_gene: TRBD1
CDR3aa: CASSYSRRQGSNEQFF
CDR3nt: TGTGCCAGCAGTTACTCGAGAAGACAGGGCAGCAATGAGCAGTTCTTC

len: 14
abundance: once
v_gene: TRBV19
j_gene: TRBJ2-7
d_gene: TRBD1
CDR3aa: CASSPRTGYGEQYF
CDR3nt: TGTGCCAGTAGCCCTCGGACAGGGTACGGCGAGCAGTACTTC

len: 18
abundance: NA
v_gene: TRBV4-2
j_gene: TRBJ2-2
d_gene: TRBD2
CDR3aa: CASSRRLAGVDFTGELFF
CDR3nt: TGTGCCAGCAGCCGTCGACTAGCGGGGGTCGATTTCACCGGGGAGCTGTTTTTT

len: 18
abundance: few
v_gene: TRBV7-9
j_gene: TRBJ2-3
d_gene: TRBD2
CDR3aa: CASSPKASGKGSTDTQYF
CDR3nt: TGTGCCAGCAGCCCTAAGGCTAGCGGGAAGGGAAGCACAGATACGCAGTATTTT

len: 17
abundance: NA
v_gene: TRBV18
j_gene: TRBJ2-2
d_gene: TRBD1
CDR3aa: CASSPTSGGAGTGELFF
CDR3nt: TGTGCCAGCTCACCGACCTCAGGGGGCGCGGGAACCGGGGAGCTGTTTTTT

len: 12
abundance: NA
v_gene: TRBV5-6
j_gene: TRBJ1-2
d_gene: NA
CDR3aa: CASSADSYGYTF
CDR3nt: TGTGCCAGCAGCGCGGACAGCTATGGCTACACCTTC

len: 11
abundance: NA
v_gene: TRBV7-8
j_gene: TRBJ1-2
d_gene: NA
CDR3aa: CASSPTPEAYF
CDR3nt: TGTGCCAGCAGCCCCACACCGGAGGCCTACTTC

len: 15
abundance: NA
v_gene: TRBV28
j_gene: TRBJ2-1
d_gene: NA
CDR3aa: CASREYYEAYNEQFF
CDR3nt: TGTGCCAGCAGAGAATACTACGAAGCCTACAATGAGCAGTTCTTC

len: 14
abundance: NA
v_gene: TRBV6-1
j_gene: TRBJ2-7
d_gene: TRBD1
CDR3aa: CASSPDRESDEQYF
CDR3nt: TGTGCCAGCAGCCCTGACAGGGAATCAGACGAGCAGTACTTC

len: 17
abundance: NA
v_gene: TRBV7-8
j_gene: TRBJ2-3
d_gene: TRBD2
CDR3aa: CASSLGGLASSTDTQYF
CDR3nt: TGTGCCAGCAGCTTGGGGGGACTAGCGTCTAGCACAGATACGCAGTATTTT

len: 14
abundance: NA
v_gene: TRBV18
j_gene: TRBJ1-1
d_gene: TRBD1
CDR3aa: CASSPRQGGTEAFF
CDR3nt: TGTGCCAGCTCACCACGACAGGGAGGCACTGAAGCTTTCTTT

len: 16
abundance: NA
v_gene: TRBV11-2
j_gene: TRBJ2-5
d_gene: NA
CDR3aa: CASSYGSAGRQETQYF
CDR3nt: TGTGCCAGCAGCTATGGATCTGCGGGACGCCAAGAGACCCAGTACTTC

len: 16
abundance: NA
v_gene: TRBV5-1
j_gene: TRBJ2-2
d_gene: TRBD1
CDR3aa: CASSFNDRGNTGELFF
CDR3nt: TGCGCCAGCAGCTTTAACGACAGGGGGAACACCGGGGAGCTGTTTTTT

len: 14
abundance: NA
v_gene: TRBV5-1
j_gene: TRBJ2-3
d_gene: TRBD2
CDR3aa: CASSVLAGGDTQYF
CDR3nt: TGCGCCAGCAGCGTGCTAGCGGGGGGAGATACGCAGTATTTT

len: 13
abundance: many
v_gene: TRBV19
j_gene: TRBJ1-2
d_gene: NA
CDR3aa: CASRVLPRGGYTF
CDR3nt: TGTGCCAGTAGAGTTCTGCCTAGGGGGGGATACACCTTC

len: 15
abundance: NA
v_gene: TRBV4-1
j_gene: TRBJ1-1
d_gene: NA
CDR3aa: CASSSRQESNTEAFF
CDR3nt: TGCGCCAGCAGCTCCCGACAGGAATCGAACACTGAAGCTTTCTTT

len: 13
abundance: NA
v_gene: TRBV10-3
j_gene: TRBJ2-3
d_gene: NA
CDR3aa: CAISEAWTDTQYF
CDR3nt: TGTGCCATCAGTGAAGCCTGGACAGATACGCAGTATTTT

len: 13
abundance: NA
v_gene: TRBV6-5
j_gene: TRBJ1-5
d_gene: NA
CDR3aa: CASSGGQYQPQHF
CDR3nt: TGTGCCAGCAGTGGCGGACAATATCAGCCCCAGCATTTT

len: 16
abundance: NA
v_gene: TRBV28
j_gene: TRBJ1-5
d_gene: NA
CDR3aa: CASSLPAGYSNQPQHF
CDR3nt: TGTGCCAGCAGTCTCCCCGCAGGGTATAGCAATCAGCCCCAGCATTTT

len: 16
abundance: NA
v_gene: TRBV9
j_gene: TRBJ2-2
d_gene: NA
CDR3aa: CASSPRTLRDTGELFF
CDR3nt: TGTGCCAGCAGCCCACGGACACTCAGGGACACCGGGGAGCTGTTTTTT

len: 16
abundance: few
v_gene: TRBV7-8
j_gene: TRBJ1-4
d_gene: NA
CDR3aa: CASSSGRGGALEKLFF
CDR3nt: TGTGCCAGCAGCTCCGGACGGGGGGGTGCTCTCGAAAAACTGTTTTTT

len: 15
abundance: NA
v_gene: TRBV5-4
j_gene: TRBJ2-1
d_gene: TRBD1
CDR3aa: CAAQRGTGGSNEQFF
CDR3nt: TGTGCCGCCCAGAGGGGGACAGGGGGTAGTAATGAGCAGTTCTTC

len: 18
abundance: NA
v_gene: TRBV9
j_gene: TRBJ1-1
d_gene: TRBD1
CDR3aa: CASSVVRGQGSEGTEAFF
CDR3nt: TGTGCCAGCAGCGTAGTGAGGGGACAGGGATCAGAGGGCACTGAAGCTTTCTTT

len: 14
abundance: NA
v_gene: TRBV14
j_gene: TRBJ1-2
d_gene: NA
CDR3aa: CASSQSPQGGGYTF
CDR3nt: TGTGCCAGCAGCCAATCCCCCCAGGGAGGGGGCTACACCTTC

len: 12
abundance: NA
v_gene: TRBV29-1
j_gene: TRBJ2-2
d_gene: NA
CDR3aa: CSVAGLTGELFF
CDR3nt: TGCAGCGTTGCGGGGTTAACCGGGGAGCTGTTTTTT

len: 13
abundance: NA
v_gene: TRBV5-4
j_gene: TRBJ2-1
d_gene: NA
CDR3aa: CASSLAQANEQFF
CDR3nt: TGTGCCAGCAGCTTGGCACAGGCCAATGAGCAGTTCTTC

len: 16
abundance: NA
v_gene: TRBV19
j_gene: TRBJ1-2
d_gene: TRBD1
CDR3aa: CASTPEGTAANYGYTF
CDR3nt: TGTGCCAGTACCCCGGAAGGGACAGCCGCCAACTATGGCTACACCTTC

len: 16
abundance: NA
v_gene: TRBV27
j_gene: TRBJ2-2
d_gene: TRBD1
CDR3aa: CASSSGTALNTGELFF
CDR3nt: TGTGCCAGCAGTTCAGGGACAGCCCTTAACACCGGGGAGCTGTTTTTT

len: 14
abundance: once
v_gene: TRBV10-2
j_gene: TRBJ1-3
d_gene: NA
CDR3aa: CASGDGGSGNTIYF
CDR3nt: TGCGCCAGCGGAGACGGAGGTTCAGGAAACACCATATATTTT

len: 16
abundance: NA
v_gene: TRBV4-1
j_gene: TRBJ1-3
d_gene: TRBD1
CDR3aa: CASSNGQGRKGNTIYF
CDR3nt: TGCGCCAGCAGCAATGGACAGGGACGAAAGGGAAACACCATATATTTT

len: 12
abundance: NA
v_gene: TRBV30
j_gene: TRBJ2-1
d_gene: NA
CDR3aa: CAWSVLLDEQFF
CDR3nt: TGTGCCTGGAGTGTACTGCTCGATGAGCAGTTCTTC

len: 14
abundance: NA
v_gene: TRBV19
j_gene: TRBJ2-5
d_gene: TRBD2
CDR3aa: CASSIVGGEGSQYF
CDR3nt: TGTGCCAGTAGTATAGTTGGGGGGGAAGGGTCCCAGTACTTC

len: 15
abundance: once
v_gene: TRBV30
j_gene: TRBJ1-4
d_gene: NA
CDR3aa: CAWSVRGSANEKLFF
CDR3nt: TGTGCCTGGAGTGTACGGGGTAGTGCTAATGAAAAACTGTTTTTT

len: 14
abundance: NA
v_gene: TRBV15
j_gene: TRBJ1-6
d_gene: NA
CDR3aa: CATSRGQGNSPLHF
CDR3nt: TGTGCCACCAGCAGGGGGCAGGGGAATTCACCCCTCCACTTT

len: 15
abundance: NA
v_gene: TRBV19
j_gene: TRBJ1-5
d_gene: NA
CDR3aa: CASSIGNRGNQPQHF
CDR3nt: TGTGCCAGTAGTATAGGAAACAGGGGCAATCAGCCCCAGCATTTT

len: 17
abundance: NA
v_gene: TRBV25-1
j_gene: TRBJ2-3
d_gene: TRBD2
CDR3aa: CASSEYGASGGRDTQYF
CDR3nt: TGTGCCAGCAGTGAATATGGAGCTAGCGGAGGGAGGGATACGCAGTATTTT

len: 18
abundance: NA
v_gene: TRBV4-1
j_gene: TRBJ1-2
d_gene: TRBD1
CDR3aa: CASSHGNRGRYDNYGYTF
CDR3nt: TGCGCCAGCAGCCATGGAAACAGGGGGCGCTACGATAACTATGGCTACACCTTC

len: 16
abundance: NA
v_gene: TRBV5-1
j_gene: TRBJ2-1
d_gene: TRBD2
CDR3aa: CASSQGGGSSYNEQFF
CDR3nt: TGCGCCAGCAGCCAAGGAGGCGGGAGCTCCTACAATGAGCAGTTCTTC

len: 13
abundance: NA
v_gene: TRBV28
j_gene: TRBJ2-7
d_gene: NA
CDR3aa: CASSLGTFYEQYF
CDR3nt: TGTGCCAGCAGTTTAGGGACATTTTACGAGCAGTACTTC

len: 17
abundance: NA
v_gene: TRBV10-2
j_gene: TRBJ2-3
d_gene: TRBD2
CDR3aa: CASRASLGGESTDTQYF
CDR3nt: TGCGCCAGCAGAGCATCGCTGGGGGGGGAAAGCACAGATACGCAGTATTTT

len: 15
abundance: NA
v_gene: TRBV28
j_gene: TRBJ2-5
d_gene: TRBD2
CDR3aa: CASSTVWTSVETQYF
CDR3nt: TGTGCCAGCAGTACCGTTTGGACTAGCGTAGAGACCCAGTACTTC

len: 18
abundance: NA
v_gene: TRBV7-9
j_gene: TRBJ1-1
d_gene: TRBD1
CDR3aa: CASSETTGTGGRYTEAFF
CDR3nt: TGTGCCAGCAGCGAAACCACCGGGACAGGGGGCAGGTACACTGAAGCTTTCTTT

len: 14
abundance: NA
v_gene: TRBV6-4
j_gene: TRBJ1-2
d_gene: NA
CDR3aa: CASSDKPAAVGYTF
CDR3nt: TGTGCCAGCAGTGACAAACCCGCCGCGGTTGGCTACACCTTC

len: 14
abundance: NA
v_gene: TRBV14
j_gene: TRBJ2-1
d_gene: TRBD2
CDR3aa: CASSLRTSSNEQFF
CDR3nt: TGTGCCAGCAGCCTAAGGACTAGCTCCAATGAGCAGTTCTTC

len: 16
abundance: once
v_gene: TRBV18
j_gene: TRBJ1-1
d_gene: TRBD1
CDR3aa: CASSSQGQGMNTEAFF
CDR3nt: TGTGCCAGCTCCTCCCAGGGACAGGGGATGAACACTGAAGCTTTCTTT

len: 16
abundance: NA
v_gene: TRBV6-5
j_gene: TRBJ2-7
d_gene: TRBD2
CDR3aa: CASSYRTSGTSYEQYF
CDR3nt: TGTGCCAGCAGTTACAGGACTAGCGGGACTTCCTACGAGCAGTACTTC

len: 19
abundance: NA
v_gene: TRBV9
j_gene: TRBJ2-3
d_gene: TRBD2
CDR3aa: CASSDEDRPGRGGTDTQYF
CDR3nt: TGTGCCAGCAGCGACGAGGACAGACCGGGGCGGGGGGGCACAGATACGCAGTATTTT